The 8 T cell receptor beta chains reported below all come from one sample, sequenced in a study of PD-L1 blockade in urothelial cancer. TCRdb keeps only in-frame clones here, not all; method: immunoSEQ multiplex PCR. This sample yields about 100,000 clones, of which under 85% are seen a single time; 2.4% belongs to the top ten. The sequencing used PBMCs, collected around atezolizumab (anti-PD-L1) treatment. The receptors originated from a man aged 45-65 years with urothelial cancer.

V usage is TRBV6-1 and J usage is TRBJ1-2, with no clear D. The V end lost 2 bases, the J end lost 4 bases, and 17 bases lay between the germline ends. CDR1 is MNHNS, CDR2 SASEGT, per germline. This CDR3 region has 16 residues. CDR3 in amino acids: CASSEMSSGMSYGYTF. The CDR3 DNA follows: TGTGCCAGCAGTGAAATGTCGAGCGGTATGAGCTATGGCTACACCTTC.

This clone has a single count. The rearrangement uses TRBV19 and TRBJ1-6; 10 positions agree with TRBD1. The germline gives CDR1 LNHDA, CDR2 SQIVND (reference sequence). This CDR3 spans 16 amino acids. J was trimmed by 10 bases and V by 5 bases; bases with no gene match: 11. As DNA, the CDR3 is TGTGCCAGTAGTTTCCTATCCGGGACAGGGGAATCACCCCTCCACTTT. Protein sequence: CASSFLSGTGESPLHF.

The chain carries TRBV5-5 and TRBJ1-1; TRBD1 matches at 7 bases. Per germline, CDR1 SGHKS and CDR2 YYEKEE (reference sequence). Losses at the gene ends were 1 base for V and 5 bases for J; bases not matched to a gene: 5. The CDR3 is 14 amino acids. The CDR3 loop reads CASSLTGVSTEAFF. The CDR3 nucleotides read TGTGCCAGCAGCTTGACAGGGGTTTCGACTGAAGCTTTCTTT.

The count of this clone is one. The chain couples TRBV9 to TRBJ2-1; 12 bases map to TRBD2. The CDR3 is made up of 16 amino acids. V lost 2 bases, J lost 4 bases, and 4 bases stayed unmatched. Germline V CDR1 and CDR2: SGDLS, YYNGEE. CDR3 nucleotide sequence: TGTGCCAGCAGCGTCGAAGGACTAGCGGGGTACAATGAGCAGTTCTTC. As protein: CASSVEGLAGYNEQFF.

The gene calls are TRBV4-2 and TRBJ2-7; a possible D gene is TRBD2 (5 bases). The CDR3 has 17 residues. Germline CDR1 and CDR2: LGHNA and YNFKEQ. The ends were cut back, 4 bases at V and 2 bases at J, with 21 bases in the middle. The CDR3 spells CASSLTSSSHNTYEQYF. The CDR3 DNA reads TGTGCCAGCAGCCTTACCTCCTCTAGCCACAACACCTACGAGCAGTACTTC.

This sequence joins TRBV7-9 and TRBJ1-2; 12 bases map to TRBD1. This CDR3 is built from 16 residues. The V gene's germline CDR1 is SEHNR and CDR2 FQNEAQ (reference sequence). Losses at the gene ends were 5 bases for V and 3 bases for J; bases not matched to a gene: 7. As DNA, the CDR3 is TGTGCCAGCAGCAACGGGACAGGGGGCCCTTACTATGGCTACACCTTC. The encoded protein is CASSNGTGGPYYGYTF.

This clone was found once. J is TRBJ2-5 and V is TRBV7-2; 14 positions agree with TRBD2. The CDR3 is made up of 16 amino acids. The V segment lost 5 bases and the J segment 0 bases; nucleotides outside the gene matches: 2. Germline values: CDR1 SGHTA, CDR2 FQGNSA. As DNA, the CDR3 is TGTGCCAGCAGCCGGACTAGCGGGGGGTACCAAGAGACCCAGTACTTC. This codes for CASSRTSGGYQETQYF.

J is TRBJ2-7 and V is TRBV23-1, with TRBD1 matching 8 bases. TRBV23-1 is recorded as an ORF, its role being uncertain. There are 17 residues in the CDR3. J lost 2 bases, V lost 0 bases, and 9 bases had no gene match. Written as DNA, the CDR3 is TGCGCCAGCAGTCAATCAAGGACAGGGAAGGTAGCCTACGAGCAGTACTTC. It encodes CASSQSRTGKVAYEQYF.